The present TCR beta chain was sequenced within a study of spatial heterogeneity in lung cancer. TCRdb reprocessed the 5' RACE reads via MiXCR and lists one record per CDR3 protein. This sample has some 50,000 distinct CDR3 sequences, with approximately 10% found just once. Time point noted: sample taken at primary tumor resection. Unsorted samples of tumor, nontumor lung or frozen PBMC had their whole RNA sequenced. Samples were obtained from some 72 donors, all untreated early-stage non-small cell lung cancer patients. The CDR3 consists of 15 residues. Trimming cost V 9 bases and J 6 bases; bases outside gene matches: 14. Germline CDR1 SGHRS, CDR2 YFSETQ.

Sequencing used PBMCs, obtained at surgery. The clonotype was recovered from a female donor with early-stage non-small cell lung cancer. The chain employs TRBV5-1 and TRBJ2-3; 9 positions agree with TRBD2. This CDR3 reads CATIQGERGADTQYF. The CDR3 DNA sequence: TGCGCCACCATTCAGGGCGAGCGGGGGGCGGATACGCAGTATTTT. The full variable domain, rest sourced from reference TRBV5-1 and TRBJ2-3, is KAGVTQTPRYLIKTRGQQVTLSCSPISGHRSVSWYQQTPGQGLQFLFEYFSETQRNKGNFPGRFSGRQFSNSRSEMNVSTLELGDSALYLCATIQGERGADTQYFGPGTRLTVL.